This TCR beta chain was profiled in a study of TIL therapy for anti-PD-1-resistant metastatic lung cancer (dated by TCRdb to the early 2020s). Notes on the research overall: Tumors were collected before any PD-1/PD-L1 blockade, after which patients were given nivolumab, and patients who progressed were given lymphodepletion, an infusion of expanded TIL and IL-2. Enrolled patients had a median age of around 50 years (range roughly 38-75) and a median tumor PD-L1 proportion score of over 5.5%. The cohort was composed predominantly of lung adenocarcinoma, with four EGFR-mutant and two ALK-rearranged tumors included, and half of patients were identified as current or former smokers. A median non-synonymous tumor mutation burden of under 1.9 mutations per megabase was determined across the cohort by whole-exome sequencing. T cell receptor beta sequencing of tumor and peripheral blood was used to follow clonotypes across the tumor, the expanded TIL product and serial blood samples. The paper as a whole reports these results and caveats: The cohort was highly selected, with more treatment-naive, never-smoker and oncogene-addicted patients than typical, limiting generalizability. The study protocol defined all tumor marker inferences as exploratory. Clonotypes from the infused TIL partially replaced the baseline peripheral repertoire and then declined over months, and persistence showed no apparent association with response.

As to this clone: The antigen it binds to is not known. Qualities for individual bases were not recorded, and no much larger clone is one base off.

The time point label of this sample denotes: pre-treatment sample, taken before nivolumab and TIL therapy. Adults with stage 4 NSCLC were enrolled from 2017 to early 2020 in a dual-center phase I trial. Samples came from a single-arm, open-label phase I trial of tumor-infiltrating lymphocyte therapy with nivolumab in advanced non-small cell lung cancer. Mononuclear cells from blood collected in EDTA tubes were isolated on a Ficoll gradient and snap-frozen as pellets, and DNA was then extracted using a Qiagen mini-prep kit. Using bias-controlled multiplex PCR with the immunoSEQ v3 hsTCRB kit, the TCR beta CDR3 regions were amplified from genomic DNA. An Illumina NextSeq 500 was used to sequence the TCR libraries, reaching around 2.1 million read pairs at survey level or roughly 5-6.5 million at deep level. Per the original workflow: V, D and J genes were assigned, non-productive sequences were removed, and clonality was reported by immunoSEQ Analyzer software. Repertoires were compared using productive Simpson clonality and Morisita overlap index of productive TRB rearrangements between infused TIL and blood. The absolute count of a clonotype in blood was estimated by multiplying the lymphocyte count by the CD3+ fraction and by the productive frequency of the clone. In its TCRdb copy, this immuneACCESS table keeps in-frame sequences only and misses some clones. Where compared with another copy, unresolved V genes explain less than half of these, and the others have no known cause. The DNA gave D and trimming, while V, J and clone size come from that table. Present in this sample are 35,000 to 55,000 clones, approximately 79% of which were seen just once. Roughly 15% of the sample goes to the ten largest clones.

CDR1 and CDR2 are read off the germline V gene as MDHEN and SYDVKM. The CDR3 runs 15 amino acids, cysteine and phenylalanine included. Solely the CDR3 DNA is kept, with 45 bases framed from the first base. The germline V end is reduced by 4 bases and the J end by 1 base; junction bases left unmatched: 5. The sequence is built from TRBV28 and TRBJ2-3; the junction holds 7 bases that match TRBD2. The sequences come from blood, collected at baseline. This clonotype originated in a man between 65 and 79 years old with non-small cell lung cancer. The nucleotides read TGTGCCAGCAGTTCTCAGCGGGAACGCACAGATACGCAGTATTTT. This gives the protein CASSSQRERTDTQYF.